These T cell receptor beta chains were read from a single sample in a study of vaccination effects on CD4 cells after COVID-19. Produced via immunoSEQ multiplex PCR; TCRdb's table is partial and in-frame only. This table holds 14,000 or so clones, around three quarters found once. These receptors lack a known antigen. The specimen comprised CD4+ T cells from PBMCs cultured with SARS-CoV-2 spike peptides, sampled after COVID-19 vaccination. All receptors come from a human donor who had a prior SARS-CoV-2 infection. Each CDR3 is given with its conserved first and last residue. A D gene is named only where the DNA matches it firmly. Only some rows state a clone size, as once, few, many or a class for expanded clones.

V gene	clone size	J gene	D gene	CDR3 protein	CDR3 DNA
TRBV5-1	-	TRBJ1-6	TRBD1	CASSQQGANSPLHF	TGCGCCAGCAGCCAACAGGGGGCGAATTCACCCCTCCACTTT
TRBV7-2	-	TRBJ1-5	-	CASSFSLQPQHF	TGTGCCAGCAGCTTTAGTCTCCAGCCCCAGCATTTT
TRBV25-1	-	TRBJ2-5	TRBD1	CASSEVQGPQETQYF	TGTGCCAGCAGTGAGGTACAGGGGCCCCAAGAGACCCAGTACTTC
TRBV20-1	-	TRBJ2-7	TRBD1	CSASIRTGTYEQYF	TGCAGTGCTAGTATTCGGACAGGTACATACGAGCAGTACTTC
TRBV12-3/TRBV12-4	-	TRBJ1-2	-	CASSMLVGVGYTF	TGTGCCAGCAGTATGCTCGTTGGGGTGGGCTACACCTTC
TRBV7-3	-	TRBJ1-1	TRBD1	CASSPSGQYNTEAFF	TGTGCCAGCAGCCCCTCGGGACAGTACAACACTGAAGCTTTCTTT
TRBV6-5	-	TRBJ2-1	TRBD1	CASSSTDRGNEQFF	TGTGCCAGCAGTTCGACCGACAGGGGGAATGAGCAGTTCTTC
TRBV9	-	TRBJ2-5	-	CASSEGVQETQYF	TGTGCCAGCAGCGAGGGAGTCCAAGAGACCCAGTACTTC
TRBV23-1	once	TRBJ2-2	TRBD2	CASSPELADHRELFF	TGCGCCAGCAGTCCCGAACTAGCGGACCACCGGGAGCTGTTTTTT
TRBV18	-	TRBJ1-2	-	CASSPPSGANYGYTF	TGTGCCAGCTCACCACCGTCAGGAGCTAACTATGGCTACACCTTC
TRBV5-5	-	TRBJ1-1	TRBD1	CASSEGQGAMVSFF	TGTGCCAGCAGCGAAGGACAGGGGGCGATGGTCTCATTCTTT
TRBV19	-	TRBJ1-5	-	CASSIMQGSNQPQHF	TGTGCCAGTAGTATAATGCAGGGTAGCAATCAGCCCCAGCATTTT
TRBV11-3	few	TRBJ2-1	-	CASSLMGPYNEQFF	TGTGCCAGCAGCTTAATGGGACCGTACAATGAGCAGTTCTTC
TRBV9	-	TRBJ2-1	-	CASSVNGGSYNEQFF	TGTGCCAGCAGCGTAAATGGCGGTTCCTACAATGAGCAGTTCTTC
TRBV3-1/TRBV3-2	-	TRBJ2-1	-	CASSPYSYNEQFF	TGTGCCAGCAGCCCGTACTCTTACAATGAGCAGTTCTTC
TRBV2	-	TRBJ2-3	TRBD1	CASSGDRGTDTQYF	TGTGCCAGCAGTGGGGACAGGGGTACAGATACGCAGTATTTT
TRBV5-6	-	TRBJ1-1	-	CASSLSRDTENTEAFF	TGTGCCAGCAGCCTGTCCCGGGACACGGAGAACACTGAAGCTTTCTTT
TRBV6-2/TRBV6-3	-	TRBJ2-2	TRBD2	CASSYPMTSGVPGELFF	TGTGCCAGCAGTTACCCGATGACTAGCGGGGTCCCCGGGGAGCTGTTTTTT
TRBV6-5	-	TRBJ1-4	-	CASTEMSGYGEKLFF	TGTGCCAGCACCGAGATGTCAGGGTATGGGGAAAAACTGTTTTTT
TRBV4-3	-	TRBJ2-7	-	CASSQSRGSRVYEQYF	TGCGCCAGCAGCCAAAGTAGAGGGAGTAGGGTCTACGAGCAGTACTTC
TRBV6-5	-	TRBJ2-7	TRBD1	CASDPDRVGEQYF	TGTGCCAGCGATCCGGACAGGGTGGGCGAGCAGTACTTC
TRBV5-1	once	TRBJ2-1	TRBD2	CASRASEGRGRNEQFF	TGCGCCAGCAGGGCCTCGGAGGGGAGGGGCCGGAATGAGCAGTTCTTC
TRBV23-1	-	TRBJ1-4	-	CASSQSGRANEKLFF	TGCGCCAGCAGTCAATCCGGGAGGGCTAATGAAAAACTGTTTTTT
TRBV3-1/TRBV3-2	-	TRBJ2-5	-	CASSQRGRGTQYF	TGTGCCAGCAGCCAGCGGGGTCGCGGGACCCAGTACTTC
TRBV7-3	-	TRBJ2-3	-	CASSFGSGPTDTQYF	TGTGCCAGCAGCTTTGGTAGCGGACCCACAGATACGCAGTATTTT
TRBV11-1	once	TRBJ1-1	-	CASSGGWPNTEAFF	TGTGCCAGCAGCGGGGGTTGGCCGAACACTGAAGCTTTCTTT
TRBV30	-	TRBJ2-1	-	CAIKPTGWAFDGIRSEQFF	TGTGCTATCAAACCTACAGGGTGGGCTTTTGATGGGATCCGTAGTGAGCAGTTCTTC
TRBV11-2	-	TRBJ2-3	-	CASNLDTNTDTQYF	TGTGCCAGCAACCTGGACACCAACACAGATACGCAGTATTTT
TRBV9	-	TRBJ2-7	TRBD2	CASSVSGTNEQYF	TGTGCCAGCAGCGTTAGCGGGACGAACGAGCAGTACTTC
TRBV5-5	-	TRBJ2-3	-	CASSLLRDTQYF	TGTGCCAGCAGCCTCCTGAGAGATACGCAGTATTTT
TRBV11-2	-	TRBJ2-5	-	CASSPIGVNQETQYF	TGTGCCAGCAGCCCCATTGGGGTTAACCAAGAGACCCAGTACTTC
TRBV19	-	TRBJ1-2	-	CASSTPSGTRSGYTF	TGTGCCAGTAGTACGCCGTCGGGGACAAGGAGTGGCTACACCTTC
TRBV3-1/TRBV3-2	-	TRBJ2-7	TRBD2	CASSQTSGYYEQYF	TGTGCCAGCAGCCAGACTAGCGGTTACTACGAGCAGTACTTC
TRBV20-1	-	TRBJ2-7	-	CSAGAYEQYF	TGCAGTGCGGGCGCCTACGAGCAGTACTTC
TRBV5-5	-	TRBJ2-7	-	CASSHRAGSYEQYF	TGTGCCAGCAGCCATAGGGCAGGCTCCTACGAGCAGTACTTC
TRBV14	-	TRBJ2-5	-	CASSQDWARSETQYF	TGTGCCAGCAGCCAAGATTGGGCCCGCTCCGAGACCCAGTACTTC
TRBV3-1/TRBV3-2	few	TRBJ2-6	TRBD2	CASSQVAGAPSGANVLTF	TGTGCCAGCAGCCAAGTAGCGGGGGCCCCCTCTGGGGCCAACGTCCTGACTTTC